This T cell receptor (beta chain) comes out of a study of spatial heterogeneity in lung cancer. V shed 6 bases, J shed 4 bases, and the junction held 13 bases outside the gene matches. The CDR3 has 16 amino acids. Germline V gene data show CDR1 as DFQATT and CDR2 as SNEGSKA (reference sequence). Sample time point: sample taken at primary tumor resection. The study sequenced unsorted whole RNA from tumor, nontumor lung or frozen PBMC. Patients with untreated early-stage non-small cell lung cancer, numbering more than 55, were the donors. By share of the sample, this clonotype is large. This beta chain represents an off-target read in a library built for alpha chains; its size is of limited meaning. TCRdb called the 5' RACE reads again in MiXCR, with one record for every CDR3 protein. The sample holds about 2,000 distinct CDR3 sequences; about 8.3% are singletons and the top ten take 22%.

The chain recombines TRBV20-1 with TRBJ2-5, with 11 bases that match TRBD2. The source is a male donor with early-stage non-small cell lung cancer. The sequencing here drew on normal lung tissue next to the tumor, taken at surgery. Here the CDR3 reads CSATDPLAGGRETQYF. Here the CDR3 DNA reads TGCAGTGCCACCGACCCTCTAGCGGGAGGAAGAGAGACCCAGTACTTC.